This TCR beta chain was recorded in a study of blood T cells in healthy people across ages. Whole-study results and caveats: Expanded clonotype shifts may have been confounded, as the donors had an unknown CMV status. The study found more naive CD4+ cells and higher diversity in long-lived than aged donors.

The sample holds a few counts of this clonotype. Antigen unknown. Germline CDR1 and CDR2: MNHEY and SMNVEV (reference sequence). Trimming took 5 bases from V and 10 from J, leaving 26 bases between them. This CDR3 has 16 amino acids. Then a second PCR, running about 7 to 11 cycles, was carried out with a sample-barcoded 5' primer and a J-beta primer mix. A template-switch adaptor with 12 random nucleotides tagged each cDNA molecule. TCRdb fed the 5' RACE reads into MiXCR, producing one record per CDR3 protein. The table includes about 1 million distinct CDR3 sequences, more than 40% detected once. Isolated PBMCs totaled at least 6.5 million in each sample.

The TCR comes from a woman aged 60 to 75 in good health. The sample comprised blood. This rearrangement joins TRBV27 to TRBJ1-1, with D possibly matching TRBD1 (6 bases). CDR3: CASSLFGDTNGWVAFF. Here the CDR3 DNA reads TGTGCCAGCAGTCTGTTTGGGGACACGAATGGATGGGTAGCTTTCTTT.